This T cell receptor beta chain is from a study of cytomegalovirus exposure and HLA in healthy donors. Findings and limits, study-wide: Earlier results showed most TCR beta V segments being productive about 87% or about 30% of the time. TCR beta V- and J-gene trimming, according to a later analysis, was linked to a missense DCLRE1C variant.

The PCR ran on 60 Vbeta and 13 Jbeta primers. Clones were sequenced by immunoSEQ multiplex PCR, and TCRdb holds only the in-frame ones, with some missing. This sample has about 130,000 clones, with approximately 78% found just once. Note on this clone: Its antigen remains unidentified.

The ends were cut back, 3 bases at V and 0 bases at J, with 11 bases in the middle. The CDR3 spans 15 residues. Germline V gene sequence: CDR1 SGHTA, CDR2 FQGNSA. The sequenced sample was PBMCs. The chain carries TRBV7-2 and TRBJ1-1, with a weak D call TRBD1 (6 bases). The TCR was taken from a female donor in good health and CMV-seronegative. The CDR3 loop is CASSFRGTMNTEAFF. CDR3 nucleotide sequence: TGTGCCAGCAGCTTCAGGGGCACCATGAACACTGAAGCTTTCTTT.